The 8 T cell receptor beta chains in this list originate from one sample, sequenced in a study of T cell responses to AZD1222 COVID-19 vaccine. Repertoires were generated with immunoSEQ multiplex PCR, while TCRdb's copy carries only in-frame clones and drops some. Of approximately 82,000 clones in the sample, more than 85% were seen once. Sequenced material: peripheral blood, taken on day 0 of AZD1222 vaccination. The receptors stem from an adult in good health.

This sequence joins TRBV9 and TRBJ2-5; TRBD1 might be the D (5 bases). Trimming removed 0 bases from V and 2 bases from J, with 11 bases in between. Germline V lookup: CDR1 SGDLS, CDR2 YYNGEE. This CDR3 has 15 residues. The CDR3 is CASSVVPGIQETQYF. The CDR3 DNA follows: TGTGCCAGCAGCGTAGTCCCAGGGATACAAGAGACCCAGTACTTC.

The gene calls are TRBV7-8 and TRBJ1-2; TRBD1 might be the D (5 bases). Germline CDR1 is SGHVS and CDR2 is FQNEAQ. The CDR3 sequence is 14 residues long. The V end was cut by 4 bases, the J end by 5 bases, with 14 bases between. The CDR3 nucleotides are TGTGCCAGCAGCTCTGGGGGACGGGCTTATGGCTACACCTTC. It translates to CASSSGGRAYGYTF.

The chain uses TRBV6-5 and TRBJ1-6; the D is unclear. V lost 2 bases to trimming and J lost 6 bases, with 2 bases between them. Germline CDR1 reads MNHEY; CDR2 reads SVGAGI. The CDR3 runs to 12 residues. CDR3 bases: TGTGCCAGCAGTTACCTTAATTCACCCCTCCACTTT. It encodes CASSYLNSPLHF.

The CDR3 DNA is TGTGCCAGTAGTATGGAAGTAGGACAGGGCAATCAGCCCCAGCATTTT. It encodes CASSMEVGQGNQPQHF. The chain joins TRBV19 to TRBJ1-5; 7 nucleotides match TRBD1. With V trimmed by 3 bases and J by 2 bases, 7 bases remained unmatched. Per germline, CDR1 LNHDA and CDR2 SQIVND (reference sequence). The CDR3 extends over 16 amino acids.

In DNA, the CDR3 is TGTGCCAGCTCACCCCTCCAGGGAAGCTATGGCTACACCTTC. It codes for CASSPLQGSYGYTF. V gene TRBV18 combines with J gene TRBJ1-2; possibly TRBD1 for D (5 bases). Trimming pared 3 bases from V and 4 bases from J, leaving 12 bases between. This CDR3 comprises 14 residues. The germline CDR1 and CDR2 sequences are KGHSH and LQKENI.

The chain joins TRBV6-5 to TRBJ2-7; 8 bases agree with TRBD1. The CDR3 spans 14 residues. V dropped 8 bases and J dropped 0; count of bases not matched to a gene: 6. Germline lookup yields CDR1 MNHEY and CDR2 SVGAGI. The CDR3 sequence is CASWGQVSSYEQYF. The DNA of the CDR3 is TGTGCCAGCTGGGGACAGGTGAGCTCCTACGAGCAGTACTTC.

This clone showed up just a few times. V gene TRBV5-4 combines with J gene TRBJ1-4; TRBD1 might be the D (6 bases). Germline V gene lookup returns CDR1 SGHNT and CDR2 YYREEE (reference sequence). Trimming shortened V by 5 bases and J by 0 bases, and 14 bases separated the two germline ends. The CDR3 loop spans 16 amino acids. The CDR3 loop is CASSDRQLATNEKLFF. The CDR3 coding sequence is TGTGCCAGCAGTGACAGGCAATTGGCAACTAATGAAAAACTGTTTTTT.

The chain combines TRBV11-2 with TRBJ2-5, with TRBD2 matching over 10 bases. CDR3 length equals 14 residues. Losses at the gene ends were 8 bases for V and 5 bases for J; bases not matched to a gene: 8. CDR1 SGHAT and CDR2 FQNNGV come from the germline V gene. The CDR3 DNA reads TGTGCCAGCGGGAATAGCGGGGGGCGGGAGACCCAGTACTTC. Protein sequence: CASGNSGGRETQYF.